The 9 T cell receptor beta chains presented below share a single source sample, sequenced in a study of control samples from healthy donors and cancer patients. Only in-frame clones appear in the TCRdb table, and some are missing; sequencing was by immunoSEQ multiplex PCR. Here the sample spans fewer than 20,000 clones, less than 90% being singletons. The specimen sequenced was PBMCs. The source is a man in his sixties with head and neck cancer.

This clone was found once. Other DNA variants within this sample encode the same CDR3. The J gene is TRBJ2-5, the V gene TRBV18; TRBD1 is a possible D gene (5 bases). The CDR3 runs to 15 residues. Looked up from germline, CDR1 is KGHSH and CDR2 is LQKENI. V lost 4 bases, J lost 3 bases, and 15 bases lay in between. The CDR3 region is CASSLLQGREETQYF. CDR3 in DNA: TGTGCCAGCTCACTTCTGCAGGGTCGCGAAGAGACCCAGTACTTC.

CDR3 region: CASSSGTNTDTQYF. The CDR3 DNA follows: TGTGCCAGCAGCTCTGGGACTAACACAGATACGCAGTATTTT. This chain joins TRBV7-2 and TRBJ2-3; 7 nucleotides agree with TRBD2. V lost 4 bases, J lost 2 bases, and 3 bases stayed unmatched. This CDR3 has 14 amino acids. Germline V gives CDR1 SGHTA, CDR2 FQGNSA.

This clone was observed once. The CDR3 sequence is CASSQVAKTEAFF. As DNA, the CDR3 is TGTGCCAGCAGCCAAGTGGCGAAGACTGAAGCTTTCTTT. The chain combines TRBV3-1 (or the pseudogene TRBV3-2) with TRBJ1-1; D is undetermined. The V end lost 1 base, the J end lost 5 bases, and 8 bases lay between the germline ends. Per the germline V gene, CDR1 is LGHDT and CDR2 is YNNKEL (reference sequence). CDR3 length: 13 residues.

V is TRBV10-2 and J is TRBJ2-2; 11 bases are a match to TRBD2. This CDR3 has 14 residues. The ends lost 5 bases at V and 6 bases at J; junction bases unmatched: 2. Germline assignment: CDR1 WSHSY and CDR2 SAAADI. For the CDR3, the DNA is TGCGCCAGCAGTACTAGCGGGGGATCCGGGGAGCTGTTTTTT. Translated: CASSTSGGSGELFF.

This clone was seen just once. J is TRBJ2-5 and V is TRBV4-1; D not certain. The V end lost 1 base, the J end lost 3 bases, and 9 bases lay between the germline ends. There are 14 residues in the CDR3. Germline V lookup: CDR1 MGHRA, CDR2 YSYEKL. As DNA, the CDR3 is TGCGCCAGCAGCCAAGTTTGGAGAGAAGAGACCCAGTACTTC. It yields the protein CASSQVWREETQYF.

The chain carries TRBV18 and TRBJ1-2, with a weak D call TRBD1 (6 bases). In germline, CDR1 is KGHSH, CDR2 LQKENI. This CDR3 is built from 16 residues. Trimming stripped 3 bases from V and 2 bases from J, with 16 bases between. The CDR3 DNA reads TGTGCCAGCTCACCCTCATGGGGGCAGGGGAACTATGGCTACACCTTC. Translation: CASSPSWGQGNYGYTF.

V and J are TRBV7-2 and TRBJ2-3; 12 nucleotides line up with TRBD2. V was clipped by 4 bases and J by 2 bases; unmatched bases: 4. The CDR3 totals 16 residues. Germline lookup yields CDR1 SGHTA and CDR2 FQGNSA. The CDR3 loop is CASSSRLAGATDTQYF. CDR3 sequence (DNA): TGTGCCAGCAGCTCCAGACTAGCGGGGGCCACAGATACGCAGTATTTT.

The chain employs TRBV5-1 and TRBJ2-7; TRBD2 is a possible D gene (5 bases). The germline gives CDR1 SGHRS, CDR2 YFSETQ. V was cut by 5 bases and J by 3 bases, with 6 bases left in between. CDR3 length: 11 residues. Here the CDR3 DNA reads TGCGCCAGCAGGGCGGGCTACGAGCAGTACTTC. This translates into CASRAGYEQYF. Filled out from reference TRBV5-1 and TRBJ2-7, the complete variable domain reads KAGVTQTPRYLIKTRGQQVTLSCSPISGHRSVSWYQQTPGQGLQFLFEYFSETQRNKGNFPGRFSGRQFSNSRSEMNVSTLELGDSALYLCASRAGYEQYFGPGTRLTVT.

The chain recombines TRBV7-9 with TRBJ1-1, with D hard to call. This CDR3 contains 11 residues. Deletions cut 5 bases from V and 5 bases from J, with 6 bases between. Germline CDR1 SEHNR, CDR2 FQNEAQ (reference sequence). The DNA of the CDR3 is TGTGCCAGCAGCCCCAAGACTGAAGCTTTCTTT. Protein product: CASSPKTEAFF. Supplemented by reference TRBV7-9 and TRBJ1-1, the full variable domain reads DTGVSQNPRHKITKRGQNVTFRCDPISEHNRLYWYRQTLGQGPEFLTYFQNEAQLEKSRLLSDRFSAERPKGSFSTLEIQRTEQGDSAMYLCASSPKTEAFFGQGTRLTVV.